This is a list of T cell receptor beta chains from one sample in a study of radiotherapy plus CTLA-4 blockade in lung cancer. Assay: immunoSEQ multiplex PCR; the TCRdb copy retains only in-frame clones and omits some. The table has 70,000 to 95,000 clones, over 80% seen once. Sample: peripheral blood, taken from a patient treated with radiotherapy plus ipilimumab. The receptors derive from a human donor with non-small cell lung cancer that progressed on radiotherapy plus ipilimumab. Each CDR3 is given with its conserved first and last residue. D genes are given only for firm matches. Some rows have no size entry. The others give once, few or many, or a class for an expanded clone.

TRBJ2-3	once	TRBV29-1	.	CSAPAGPLEDTQYF	TGCAGCGCCCCTGCCGGACCCCTGGAGGATACGCAGTATTTT
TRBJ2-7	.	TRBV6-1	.	CASSEALLGVGSPYEQYF	TGTGCCAGCAGTGAAGCGCTTCTGGGGGTCGGGTCCCCCTACGAGCAGTACTTC
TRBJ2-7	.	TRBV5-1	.	CASSFLDSRRYEQYF	TGCGCCAGCAGCTTCCTCGACTCGCGCCGGTACGAGCAGTACTTC
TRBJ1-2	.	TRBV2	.	CASNDFSGYTF	TGTGCCAGCAACGACTTCAGTGGCTACACCTTC
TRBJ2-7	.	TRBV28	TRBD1	CASMGPGQAYEQYF	TGTGCCAGCATGGGGCCGGGACAGGCCTACGAGCAGTACTTC
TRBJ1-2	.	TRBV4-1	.	CASSQVSWGPYGYTF	TGCGCCAGCAGCCAAGTTTCCTGGGGGCCCTATGGCTACACCTTC
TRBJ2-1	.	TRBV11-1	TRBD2	CASSLGLASREQFF	TGTGCCAGCAGCCTGGGACTAGCCTCAAGGGAGCAGTTCTTC
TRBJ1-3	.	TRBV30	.	CAWGARILVSGNTIYF	TGTGCCTGGGGAGCGCGAATCTTGGTCTCTGGAAACACCATATATTTT
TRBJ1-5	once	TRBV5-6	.	CASSLGWSRNSNQPQHF	TGTGCCAGCAGCTTGGGGTGGTCGAGGAATAGCAATCAGCCCCAGCATTTT
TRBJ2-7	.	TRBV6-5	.	CASTAWGGYEQYF	TGTGCCAGCACGGCATGGGGTGGCTACGAGCAGTACTTC
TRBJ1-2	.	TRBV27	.	CASGGGRVYGYTF	TGTGCCTCCGGCGGGGGGCGAGTCTATGGCTACACCTTC
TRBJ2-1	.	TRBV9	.	CASSERPELTNEQFF	TGTGCCAGCAGCGAGCGGCCAGAGTTGACAAATGAGCAGTTCTTC
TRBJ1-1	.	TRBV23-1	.	CASSQSRGRRTEAFF	TGCGCCAGCAGTCAGAGTCGTGGGCGGAGAACTGAAGCTTTCTTT
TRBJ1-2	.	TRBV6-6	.	CASSYRGGYTF	TGTGCCAGCAGTTACAGGGGTGGCTACACCTTC
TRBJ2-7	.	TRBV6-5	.	CASSYTVGASSYEQYF	TGTGCCAGCAGTTACACCGTGGGCGCTAGCTCCTACGAGCAGTACTTC
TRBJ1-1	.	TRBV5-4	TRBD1	CASSLLTGSLSNTEAFF	TGTGCCAGCAGCCTTCTGACAGGGTCGCTTTCGAACACTGAAGCTTTCTTT
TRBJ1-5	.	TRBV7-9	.	CASSPEGPKNQPQHF	TGTGCCAGCAGCCCAGAGGGGCCGAAGAATCAGCCCCAGCATTTT
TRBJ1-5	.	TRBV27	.	CASSFHNTRNQPQHF	TGTGCCAGCAGTTTCCACAACACCCGCAATCAGCCCCAGCATTTT
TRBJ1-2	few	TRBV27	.	CASSPGGHPKYGYTF	TGTGCCAGCAGTCCCGGAGGACATCCTAAATATGGCTACACCTTC
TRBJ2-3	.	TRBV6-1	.	CASSEAWRGRTDTQYF	TGTGCCAGCAGTGAAGCGTGGAGGGGCAGGACAGATACGCAGTATTTT
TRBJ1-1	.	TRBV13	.	CASSLGLGSTLNTEAFF	TGTGCCAGCAGCTTAGGCCTCGGCAGCACCTTGAACACTGAAGCTTTCTTT
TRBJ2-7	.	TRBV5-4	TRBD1	CASSFNRGLDEQYF	TGTGCCAGCAGCTTCAACAGGGGGCTGGATGAGCAGTACTTC
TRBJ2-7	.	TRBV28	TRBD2	CASSPSSGGTYEQYF	TGTGCCAGCAGCCCCTCTAGCGGGGGGACCTACGAGCAGTACTTC
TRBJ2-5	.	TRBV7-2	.	CASSLDEARSGKETQYF	TGTGCCAGCAGCTTAGATGAGGCGAGGAGCGGAAAAGAGACCCAGTACTTC
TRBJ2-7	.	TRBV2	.	CASSSGLYEQYF	TGTGCCAGCAGTTCGGGCCTCTACGAGCAGTACTTC
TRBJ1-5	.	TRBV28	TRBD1	CASSLEGIGQGANAYGNQPQHF	TGTGCCAGCAGTTTAGAAGGGATCGGACAGGGGGCTAATGCGTATGGCAATCAGCCCCAGCATTTT
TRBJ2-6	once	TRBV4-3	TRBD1	CASSQDTFHRGRGSAGANVLTF	TGCGCCAGCAGCCAAGATACCTTCCACAGGGGACGGGGATCGGCTGGGGCCAACGTCCTGACTTTC
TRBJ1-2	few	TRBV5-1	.	CASNPDGANYGYTF	TGCGCCAGCAACCCGGACGGCGCTAACTATGGCTACACCTTC
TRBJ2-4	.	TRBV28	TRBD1	CASSLGRTGVKNIQYF	TGTGCCAGCAGTTTAGGGAGGACAGGGGTTAAAAACATTCAGTACTTC
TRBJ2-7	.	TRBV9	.	CASSVDHVRGGEQYF	TGTGCCAGCAGCGTAGATCACGTCAGGGGCGGCGAGCAGTACTTC
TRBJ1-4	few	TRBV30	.	CAWRPDLGGTEKLFF	TGTGCCTGGAGACCTGATTTGGGGGGTACCGAAAAACTGTTTTTT
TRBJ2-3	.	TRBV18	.	CASSPQISTRDGQYF	TGTGCCAGCTCACCACAGATTTCGACTAGAGATGGGCAGTATTTT
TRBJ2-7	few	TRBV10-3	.	CATVRQGGHEQYF	TGTGCCACTGTCCGACAGGGAGGCCACGAGCAGTACTTC
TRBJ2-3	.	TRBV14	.	CASSQARDGTDTQYF	TGTGCCAGCAGCCAAGCCCGGGACGGCACAGATACGCAGTATTTT
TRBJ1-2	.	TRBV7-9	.	CASEGVSGGNYGYTF	TGTGCCAGCGAGGGAGTGTCGGGCGGTAACTATGGCTACACCTTC
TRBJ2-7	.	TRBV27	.	CASSLNPGPPYEQYF	TGTGCCAGCAGTTTAAACCCGGGTCCCCCCTACGAGCAGTACTTC
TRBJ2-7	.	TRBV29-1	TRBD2	CSVGAGEGYEQYF	TGCAGCGTTGGAGCGGGAGAGGGGTACGAGCAGTACTTC